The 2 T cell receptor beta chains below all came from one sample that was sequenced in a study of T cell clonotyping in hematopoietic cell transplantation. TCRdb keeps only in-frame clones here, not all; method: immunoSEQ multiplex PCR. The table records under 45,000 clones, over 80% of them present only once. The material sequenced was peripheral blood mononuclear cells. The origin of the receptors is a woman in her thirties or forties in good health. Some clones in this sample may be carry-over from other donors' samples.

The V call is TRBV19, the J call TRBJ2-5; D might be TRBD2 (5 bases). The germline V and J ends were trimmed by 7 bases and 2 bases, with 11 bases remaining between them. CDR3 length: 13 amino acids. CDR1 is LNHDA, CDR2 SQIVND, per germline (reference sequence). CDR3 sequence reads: CASTPGRQETQYF. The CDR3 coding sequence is TGTGCCAGTACCCCGGGAAGACAAGAGACCCAGTACTTC. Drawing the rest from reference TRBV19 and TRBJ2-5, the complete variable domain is DGGITQSPKYLFRKEGQNVTLSCEQNLNHDAMYWYRQDPGQGLRLIYYSQIVNDFQKGDIAEGYSVSREKKESFPLTVTSAQKNPTAFYLCASTPGRQETQYFGPGTRLLVL.

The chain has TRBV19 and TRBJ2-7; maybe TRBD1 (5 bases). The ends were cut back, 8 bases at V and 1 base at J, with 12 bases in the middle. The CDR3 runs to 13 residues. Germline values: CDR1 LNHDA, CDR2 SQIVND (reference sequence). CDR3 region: CASLAQGSYEQYF. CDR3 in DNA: TGTGCCAGTTTGGCCCAGGGATCCTACGAGCAGTACTTC.